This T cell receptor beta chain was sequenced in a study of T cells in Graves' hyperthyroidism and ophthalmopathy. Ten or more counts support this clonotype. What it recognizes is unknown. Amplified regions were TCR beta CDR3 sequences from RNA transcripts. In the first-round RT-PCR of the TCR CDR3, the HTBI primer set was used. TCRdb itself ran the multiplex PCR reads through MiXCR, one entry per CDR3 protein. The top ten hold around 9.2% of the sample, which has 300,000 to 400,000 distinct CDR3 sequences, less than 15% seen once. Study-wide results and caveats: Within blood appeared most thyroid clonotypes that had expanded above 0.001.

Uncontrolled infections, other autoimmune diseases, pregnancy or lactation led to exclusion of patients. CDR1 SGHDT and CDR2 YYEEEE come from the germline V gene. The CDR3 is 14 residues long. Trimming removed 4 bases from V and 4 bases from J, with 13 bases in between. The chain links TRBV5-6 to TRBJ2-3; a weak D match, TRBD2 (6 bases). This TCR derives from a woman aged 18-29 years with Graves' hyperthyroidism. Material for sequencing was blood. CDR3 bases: TGTGCCAGCAGCGGTATTACGGGGGCAGATACGCAGTATTTT. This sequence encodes CASSGITGADTQYF.